Following are 6 T cell receptor beta chains from one sample sequenced in a study of T cell changes during pregnancy in multiple sclerosis. The table came from immunoSEQ multiplex PCR; TCRdb's copy has only in-frame clones and leaves some out. The data show over 70,000 clones, with almost 95% seen just once and 2.8% held by the top ten. Sequencing was performed on peripheral blood, taken in the third trimester of pregnancy. The source is a female donor in good health, enrolled as a control in a pregnancy study.

This clone is a singleton in its sample. The chain carries TRBV16 and TRBJ2-6; TRBD1 matches at 8 bases. The CDR3 loop spans 18 amino acids. Germline V lookup: CDR1 KGHSY, CDR2 FQNENV. The J segment lost 3 bases and the V segment lost 1 base, leaving 8 bases of the junction unmatched. The CDR3 spells CASSQFSGGAFGANVLTF. CDR3 DNA sequence: TGTGCCAGCAGCCAATTCTCAGGGGGCGCTTTTGGGGCCAACGTCCTGACTTTC.

DNA of the CDR3: TGCGCCAGCAGCTTGGGACAGGTCACCGGGGAGCTGTTTTTT. This translates into CASSLGQVTGELFF. This chain uses TRBV5-1 with TRBJ2-2, with a tentative D call TRBD1 (6 bases). Trimming removed 0 bases from V and 4 bases from J, with 7 bases in between. The CDR3 totals 14 residues. CDR1 is SGHRS and CDR2 is YFSETQ in the germline V gene.

The chain has TRBV29-1 and TRBJ1-4, with D possibly TRBD1 on 5 matching bases. V lost 0 bases and J 4 bases, leaving 12 bases between the germline ends. CDR1 is SQVTM, CDR2 ANQGSEA, per germline. CDR3 length equals 15 residues. The CDR3 nucleotides read TGCAGCGTTGAAGATCCGACAGAAGTTAATGAAAAACTGTTTTTT. Protein product: CSVEDPTEVNEKLFF.

The genes are TRBV28 and TRBJ1-5; D may be TRBD1 (6 bases). Germline V CDR1 and CDR2: MDHEN, SYDVKM. Trimming took 8 bases from V and 0 from J, leaving 14 bases between them. The CDR3 runs 15 residues. This chain's CDR3 is CASQGSLGSNQPQHF. CDR3 nucleotides: TGTGCCAGCCAGGGGTCCCTGGGTAGCAATCAGCCCCAGCATTTT.

The chain carries TRBV7-6 and TRBJ1-5; TRBD1 is a possible D gene (5 bases). There are 12 residues in the CDR3. The germline V and J ends were trimmed by 10 bases and 5 bases, with 12 bases remaining between them. Germline values: CDR1 SGHVS, CDR2 FNYEAQ. CDR3: CATSRRDQPQHF. The CDR3 DNA is TGTGCCACCTCCCGCAGGGATCAGCCCCAGCATTTT. Full variable domain (rest looked up from reference TRBV7-6 and TRBJ1-5): GAGVSQSPRYKVTKRGQDVALRCDPISGHVSLYWYRQALGQGPEFLTYFNYEAQQDKSGLPNDRFSAERPEGSISTLTIQRTEQRDSAMYRCATSRRDQPQHFGDGTRLSIL.

This clone is a singleton in its sample. This sequence joins TRBV5-6 and TRBJ2-7; D is possibly TRBD1 (6 bases). The CDR3 spans 13 residues. The germline CDR1 and CDR2 sequences are SGHDT and YYEEEE. V lost 4 bases and J lost 1, with 9 bases in between. As DNA, the CDR3 is TGTGCCAGCAGCGGGGGACATTCCTACGAGCAGTACTTC. Translation gives CASSGGHSYEQYF.